This T cell receptor beta chain was captured in a study of blood T cell repertoires in COVID-19. Study overall: Both acute and convalescent COVID-19 samples were obtained from the United States, Italy and Spain.

V shed 4 bases and J shed 2 bases, with 9 bases lying between them. The CDR3 spans 14 residues. Germline V gene data show CDR1 as MNHEY and CDR2 as SVGEGT. Authors' processing steps: Quantification of nucleated cells was approximated via reference gene primer amplification. Data came from immunoSEQ multiplex PCR; TCRdb stores just in-frame clones and leaves some out. V and J calls and clone size follow that table, whereas D and trimming were derived from the DNA. The sample yields nearly 90,000 clones, around 90% seen once. The V call is TRBV6-2 or TRBV6-3, the J call TRBJ1-5; D gene uncertain. The sequencing input was peripheral blood. The receptor comes from a man older than 75 with acute or convalescent COVID-19. The CDR3 protein is CASSLDGGNQPQHF. The CDR3 DNA reads TGTGCCAGCAGTTTAGACGGAGGCAATCAGCCCCAGCATTTT.